This TCR beta chain was documented in a study of human T cells and chemical hapten exposure (dated by TCRdb to the early 2020s). Describing the broader study: For sensitization, 2% DPC in acetone was applied to a roughly 2 cm by roughly 2 cm area of upper inner arm skin. Patch testing was performed on the upper back with Finn chambers containing 0.01% DPC, and the patch tests were scored after 6 days according to International Contact Dermatitis Research Group standards. Alopecia areata with under or over 50% scalp involvement, alopecia totalis and alopecia universalis were represented in the patient cohort, which was mostly female. Peripheral blood TCR repertoire changes were tracked in vivo in alopecia patients during primary and secondary sensitization to the hapten diphenylcyclopropenone (DPC). Throughout the roughly 25-week study period, patients were also given weekly therapeutic DPC doses on the scalp. Blood samples were taken from patients before sensitization (week 0) and at 2, 6 and about 24 weeks after DPC sensitization. The libraries were sequenced as a pool, and the TCR yield per sample differed mostly because of small variations in library volumes within the pool. Twenty-nine alopecia patients gave blood for TCR sequencing at one to four time points (pre-sensitization, 2, 6 and 24 weeks).

Read against the paper, the sample's time point label means: patch test 2, 6 weeks after DPC sensitization. This sample's treatment or condition label indicates: therapeutic diphenylcyclopropenone sensitization with weekly scalp DPC. At each patch-test visit, blood was drawn before the patch test was applied. Patients were considered eligible if aged 18 to 70, diagnosed with alopecia and deemed suitable for DPC therapy, and patients were excluded if pregnant. Total RNA was extracted from unfractionated whole blood collected in Tempus Blood RNA tubes. Of note for this clonotype: Its antigen target is currently unknown. Base qualities are not provided; no much larger clone lies one nucleotide away.

Reading the germline V gene gives CDR1 SGHDN and CDR2 FVKESK. Including cysteine and phenylalanine, the CDR3 has 15 amino acids. CDR3 DNA is the only sequence kept; it has 45 bases, read in frame from the first base. The V end loses 4 bases and the J end loses 7 bases, and a stretch of 16 bases separates them. Overall study outcomes, separate from this receptor: Patch test score correlated positively with the number of PT1 expanded TCRs, reaching significance at thresholds 8, 16 and 32 but not at 4. No change with DPC sensitization was found in the number of TCRs above 1 in 1000 frequency, and no evidence of global repertoire structure alterations was found. Repeated subsampling changed both the strength of the expansion versus patch-test correlation and the threshold at which the correlation became significant. All patients had alopecia, a presumed autoimmune disease, so their immune response might differ from that of healthy individuals. Significantly more large CDR3 similarity clusters were formed by expanded TCRs than by pre-sensitization or healthy control sets, consistent with antigen-driven responses.

The library relied on RACE. The instrument given in TCRdb is NextSeq 500. Library preparation attached unique molecular identifiers to individual cDNA molecules for quantitative, reproducible TCR counting. Both TCR alpha and TCR beta chains were sequenced from each blood RNA sample. Processing in the source paper ran as follows. A median of roughly 98,000 TCRs per sample was observed, with a range of about 23,224 to 690,600. The Decombinator software suite was used to annotate V, J and CDR3 in the TCR reads. Every sample was subsampled to the same number of TCRs (28,000) for the PS versus PT1 abundance plots. Expanded TCRs were defined as absent before sensitization and observed at least eight times at the 2-week time point. TCRdb reprocessed the public reads (quality trimming at Q25 with fastp, clone calling with MiXCR) and kept in-frame beta chains. Every entry covers one CDR3 protein and lists the most common genes and DNA from its rows. These V and J calls are TCRdb output, not the study's own analysis. For this sample the table gives a few hundred thousand distinct CDR3 sequences, of which roughly 6.3% were detected only once. The ten largest clones take up over 5.5% of the sample.

The rearrangement joined TRBV14 to TRBJ1-4; the D gene is possibly TRBD1, with 6 bases matching. The material was whole blood, obtained in connection with sensitization to the hapten diphenylcyclopropenone (DPC). This sequence was found in a woman in her late teens or twenties with alopecia areata. Some clones in this sample may be carry-over from other donors' samples. In nucleotide form, the sequence is TGTGCCAGCAGCCCTCGCCCCTGGACAGCTGAAAAACTGTTTTTT. Its translation is CASSPRPWTAEKLFF. Outside the CDR3, residues come from the reference TRBV14 and TRBJ1-4 proteins, so the full variable domain is: EAGVTQFPSHSVIEKGQTVTLRCDPISGHDNLYWYRRVMGKEIKFLLHFVKESKQDESGMPNNRFLAERTGGTYSTLKVQPAELEDSGVYFCASSPRPWTAEKLFFGSGTQLSVL.